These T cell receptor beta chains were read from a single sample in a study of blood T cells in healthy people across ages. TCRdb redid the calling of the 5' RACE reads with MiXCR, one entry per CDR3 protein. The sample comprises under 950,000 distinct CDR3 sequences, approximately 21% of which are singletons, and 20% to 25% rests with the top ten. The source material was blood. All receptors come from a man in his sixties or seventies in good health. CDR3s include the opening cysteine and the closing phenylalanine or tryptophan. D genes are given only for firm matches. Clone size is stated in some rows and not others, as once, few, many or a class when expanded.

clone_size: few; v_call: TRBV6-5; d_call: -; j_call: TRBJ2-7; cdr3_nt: TGTGCCAGCAGGCCGACAGTTTATAGCTCCTACGAGCAGTACTTC; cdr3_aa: CASRPTVYSSYEQYF
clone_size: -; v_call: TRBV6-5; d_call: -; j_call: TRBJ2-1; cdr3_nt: TGTGCCAGCAGTTTCTTGGACCGTTCGCATGAGCAGTTCTTC; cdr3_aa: CASSFLDRSHEQFF
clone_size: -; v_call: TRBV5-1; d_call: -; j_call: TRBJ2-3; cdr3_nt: TGCGCCAGCAGCCCGCTGGCCGGGTCAGATACGCAGTATTTT; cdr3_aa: CASSPLAGSDTQYF
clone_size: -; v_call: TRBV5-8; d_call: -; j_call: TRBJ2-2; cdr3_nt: TGTGCCATGCAGGGAACGTCTTGGACCGGGGAGCTGTTTTTT; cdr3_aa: CAMQGTSWTGELFF
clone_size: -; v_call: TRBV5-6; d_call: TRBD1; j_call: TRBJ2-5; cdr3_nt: TGTGCCAGCAGCGCCCGGACAGGTCCCAAGGAGACCCAGTACTTC; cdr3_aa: CASSARTGPKETQYF
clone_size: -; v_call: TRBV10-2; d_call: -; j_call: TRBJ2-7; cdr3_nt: TGCGCCAGCACTTCGCCAGTTTCCTACGAGCAGTACTTC; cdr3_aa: CASTSPVSYEQYF
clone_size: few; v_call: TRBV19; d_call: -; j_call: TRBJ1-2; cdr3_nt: TGTGCCAGTAGCAGACGGGGACCAACAGAGACTAACTATGGCTACACCTTC; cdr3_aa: CASSRRGPTETNYGYTF
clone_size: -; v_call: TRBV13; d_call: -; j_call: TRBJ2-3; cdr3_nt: TGTGCCAGCAGCTTAGAATTGGCGGAAGATACGCAGTATTTT; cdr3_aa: CASSLELAEDTQYF
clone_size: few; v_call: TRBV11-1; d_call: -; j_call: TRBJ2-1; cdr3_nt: TGTGCCAGCAGCCATGGGACTGCTTCCTACAATGAGCAGTTCTTC; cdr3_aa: CASSHGTASYNEQFF
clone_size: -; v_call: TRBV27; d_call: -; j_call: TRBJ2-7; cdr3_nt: TGTGTCAGCAGTTTTAAGGGACAACCCTACGAGCAGTACTTC; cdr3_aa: CVSSFKGQPYEQYF
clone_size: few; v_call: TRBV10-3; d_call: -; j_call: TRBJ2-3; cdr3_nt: TGTGTCATCAGGTCTAGCACAGATACGCAGTATTTT; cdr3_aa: CVIRSSTDTQYF
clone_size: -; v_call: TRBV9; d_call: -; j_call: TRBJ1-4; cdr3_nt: TGTGCCAGCAGCGATCCCGGTGGAAAACTGTTTTTT; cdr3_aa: CASSDPGGKLFF
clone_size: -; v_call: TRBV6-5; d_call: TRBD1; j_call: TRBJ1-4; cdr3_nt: TGTGCCAGCAGTTACAGGGGGCGAAGTGAAAAACTGTTTTTT; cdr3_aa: CASSYRGRSEKLFF
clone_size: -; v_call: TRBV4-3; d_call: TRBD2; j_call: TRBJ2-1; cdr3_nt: TGCGCCAGCAGACGGACTAGCGGGCGGAATGAGCAGTTCTTC; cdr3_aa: CASRRTSGRNEQFF
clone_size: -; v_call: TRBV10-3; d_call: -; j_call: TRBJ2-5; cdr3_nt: TGTGCCATCAGTGATTTGACAGGAGAGGAGACCCAGTACTTC; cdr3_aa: CAISDLTGEETQYF
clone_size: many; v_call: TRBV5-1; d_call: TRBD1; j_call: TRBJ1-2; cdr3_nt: TGCGCCAGCAGCTTTACAGGGGCAACGAGCTTCACCTTC; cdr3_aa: CASSFTGATSFTF
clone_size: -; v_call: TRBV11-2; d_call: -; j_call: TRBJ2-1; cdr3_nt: TGTGCCAGCAGCATAAGAGGGGGGAAGAATGAGCAGTTCTTC; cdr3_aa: CASSIRGGKNEQFF
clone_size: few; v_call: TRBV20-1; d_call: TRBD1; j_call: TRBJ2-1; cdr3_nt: TGCAGTGCTAGATTTTTGCGGGACAGGGGGGACAATGAGCAGTTCTTC; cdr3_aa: CSARFLRDRGDNEQFF
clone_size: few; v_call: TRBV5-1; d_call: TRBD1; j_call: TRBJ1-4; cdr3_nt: TGCGCCAGCAGCTGGGGGACAGGGGATAATGAAAAACTGTTTTTT; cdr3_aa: CASSWGTGDNEKLFF
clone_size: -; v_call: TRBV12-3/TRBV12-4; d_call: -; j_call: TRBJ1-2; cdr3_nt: TGTGCCAGCAGTTTTGGGGGGGCGGATGGCTACACCTTC; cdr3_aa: CASSFGGADGYTF
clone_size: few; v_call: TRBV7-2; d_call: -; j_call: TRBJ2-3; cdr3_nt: TGTGCCAGCAGCTTAAGATTCCTAGATACAGATACGCAGTATTTT; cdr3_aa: CASSLRFLDTDTQYF
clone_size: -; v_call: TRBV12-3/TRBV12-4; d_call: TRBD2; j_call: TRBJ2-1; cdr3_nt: TGTGCCAGCACCAAGCCGGGACTAGCCGTCTACAATGAGCAGTTCTTC; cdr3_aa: CASTKPGLAVYNEQFF
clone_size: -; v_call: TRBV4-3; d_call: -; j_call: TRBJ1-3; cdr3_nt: TGCGCCAGCAGCCAAGATAATTTGTCCGGAAACACCATATATTTT; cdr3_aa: CASSQDNLSGNTIYF
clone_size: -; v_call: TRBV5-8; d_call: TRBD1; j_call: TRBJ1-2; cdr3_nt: TGTGCCAGCAGCCGTCGACAGGGACAACTTTTCTATGGCTACACCTTC; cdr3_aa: CASSRRQGQLFYGYTF
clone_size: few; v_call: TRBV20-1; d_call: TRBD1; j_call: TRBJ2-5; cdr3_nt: TGCAGTGCTAGAAAGGGGGCGGAGACCCAGTACTTC; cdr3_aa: CSARKGAETQYF
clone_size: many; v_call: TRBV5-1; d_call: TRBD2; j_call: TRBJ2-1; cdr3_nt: TGCGCCAGCAGCTTGATTCTAGCGGGGGGGTCCTACAATGAGCAGTTCTTC; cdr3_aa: CASSLILAGGSYNEQFF
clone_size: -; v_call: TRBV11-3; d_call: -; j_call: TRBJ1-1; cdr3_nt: TGTGCCAGCAGCTTAGGGTGGGGCCCGAACACTGAAGCTTTCTTT; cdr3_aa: CASSLGWGPNTEAFF
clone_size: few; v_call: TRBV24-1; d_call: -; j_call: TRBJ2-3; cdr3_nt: TGTGCCACCAGCGATCCCGGGACTCCTATAGATACGCAGTATTTT; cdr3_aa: CATSDPGTPIDTQYF
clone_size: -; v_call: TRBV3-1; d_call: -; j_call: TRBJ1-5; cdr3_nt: TGTGCCAGCAGCCAAGATCAATTCAATCAGCCCCAGCATTTT; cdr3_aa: CASSQDQFNQPQHF
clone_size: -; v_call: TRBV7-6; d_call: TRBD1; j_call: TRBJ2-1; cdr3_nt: TGTGCCAGCAGCTTTACAGGGGCCCCCTACAATGAGCAGTTCTTC; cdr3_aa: CASSFTGAPYNEQFF
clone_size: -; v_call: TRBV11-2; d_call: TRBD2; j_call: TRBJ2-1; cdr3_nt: TGTGCCAGCAGCTTAGGGGCGGGGGGCGAGTACAATGAGCAGTTCTTC; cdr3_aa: CASSLGAGGEYNEQFF
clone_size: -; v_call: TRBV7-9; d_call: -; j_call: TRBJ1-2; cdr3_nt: TGTGCCAGCAGCTTAAGCCTAGTAGACTATGGCTACACCTTC; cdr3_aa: CASSLSLVDYGYTF
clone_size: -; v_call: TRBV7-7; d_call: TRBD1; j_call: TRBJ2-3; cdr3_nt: TGTGCCAGCAGCCTAAGGGACAGGCCGGAATACACGCAGTATTTT; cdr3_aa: CASSLRDRPEYTQYF
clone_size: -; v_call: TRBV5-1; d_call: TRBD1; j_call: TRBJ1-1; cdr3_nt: TGCGCCAGCAGCTTGGCGGGACAGAGAAGTTTGAACACTGAAGCTTTCTTT; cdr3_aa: CASSLAGQRSLNTEAFF
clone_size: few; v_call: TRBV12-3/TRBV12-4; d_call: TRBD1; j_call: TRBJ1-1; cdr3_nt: TGTGCCAGCAGTTCCCCCCCGGGCAGGGGGGACACTGAAGCTTTCTTT; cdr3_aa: CASSSPPGRGDTEAFF
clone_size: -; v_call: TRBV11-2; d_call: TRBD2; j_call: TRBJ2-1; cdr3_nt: TGTGCCAGCAGCTCCGCTATCGGGACTAGTACCTTGAGCTCCTACAACGAGCAGTTCTTC; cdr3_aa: CASSSAIGTSTLSSYNEQFF
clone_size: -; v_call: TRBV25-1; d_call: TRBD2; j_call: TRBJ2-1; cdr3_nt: TGTGCCAGCAGTGAATGGAGTAGCGGGGGAGCTCAGCAGTTCTTC; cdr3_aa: CASSEWSSGGAQQFF
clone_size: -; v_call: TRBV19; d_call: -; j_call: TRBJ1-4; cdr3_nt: TGTGCCAGTAGGTTCGGGGGCGTCGGGGAAAAACTGTTTTTT; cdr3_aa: CASRFGGVGEKLFF
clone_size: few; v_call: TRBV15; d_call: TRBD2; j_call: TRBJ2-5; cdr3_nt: TGTGCCACCAGCAGAGTGTCTAGCGGTGCTCCCGGGGAGACCCAGTACTTC; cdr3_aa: CATSRVSSGAPGETQYF
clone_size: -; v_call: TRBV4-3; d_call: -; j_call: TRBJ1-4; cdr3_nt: TGCGCCAGCAGCCAAGATCCGGCGCTCCAACATGAAAAACTGTTTTTT; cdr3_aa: CASSQDPALQHEKLFF
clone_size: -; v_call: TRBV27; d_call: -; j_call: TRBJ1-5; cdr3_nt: TGTGCCAGCAGTTTATCGGCGGGGACGGTGACCCAGCATTTT; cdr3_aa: CASSLSAGTVTQHF